Presented here are 32 T cell receptor beta chains from one specimen sequenced in a study of blood T cell repertoires in COVID-19 (dated by TCRdb to about 2020). Libraries were built with the immunoSEQ multiplex PCR assay. In its TCRdb copy, this immuneACCESS table keeps in-frame sequences only and misses some clones. Where compared with another copy, unresolved V genes explain less than half of these, and the others have no known cause. The sample table lists over 55,000 clones, 82% of them with a count of one. The ten largest clones take up roughly 15% of the sample. Material: peripheral blood. Source of these receptors: an elderly woman with acute or convalescent COVID-19.

The CDR3 DNA reads as TGTGCCAGCAGCTTAACCGGGACAGGACCGTACGAGCAGTACTTC. Amino acids: CASSLTGTGPYEQYF. The V gene is TRBV7-9, the J gene TRBJ2-7; 8 positions agree with TRBD1. This CDR3 has 15 residues. Germline V lookup: CDR1 SEHNR, CDR2 FQNEAQ (reference sequence). V lost 2 bases to trimming and J lost 4 bases; unmatched junction nucleotides: 7.

The chain carries TRBV4-1 and TRBJ1-2; D is undetermined. Germline-derived CDR1 and CDR2 are MGHRA and YSYEKL. The CDR3 length is 16 residues. V lost 4 bases and J lost 7, with 22 bases in between. Here the CDR3 DNA reads TGCGCCAGCAGCCGAACCGAGGGAGGATATTATGGTGGCTACACCTTC. Residues: CASSRTEGGYYGGYTF.

This clone has only one observation. V and J are TRBV6-5 and TRBJ1-4; 7 bases agree with TRBD1. V was clipped by 5 bases and J by 7 bases; unmatched bases: 4. CDR1 is MNHEY, CDR2 SVGAGI, per germline. The CDR3 is 13 amino acids. The CDR3 DNA reads as TGTGCCAGCAGTAGGGGGCTGATTGAAAAACTGTTTTTT. It specifies CASSRGLIEKLFF.

This chain joins TRBV7-2 and TRBJ2-1, with TRBD2 as a possible D gene (6 bases). Trimming removed 2 bases from V and 4 bases from J, with 9 bases in between. Looked up from germline, CDR1 is SGHTA and CDR2 is FQGNSA. The CDR3 runs 14 residues. Written as DNA, the CDR3 is TGTGCCAGCAGCTTACTAGCGAAGTACAATGAGCAGTTCTTC. This translates into CASSLLAKYNEQFF.

This chain uses TRBV3-1 (or the pseudogene TRBV3-2) with TRBJ1-1; 8 nucleotides line up with TRBD1. V shed 4 bases and J 1 base; nucleotides not matched to a gene: 8. The CDR3 is made up of 16 amino acids. Germline loops: CDR1 LGHDT, CDR2 YNNKEL (reference sequence). Written as DNA, the CDR3 is TGTGCCAGCAGCCTCGGACAGGGTAGGGGGAACACTGAAGCTTTCTTT. The encoded protein is CASSLGQGRGNTEAFF.

The chain couples TRBV6-5 to TRBJ1-2; D unresolved. This CDR3 comprises 14 residues. The V end was cut by 5 bases, the J end by 3 bases, with 13 bases between. The germline V gene has CDR1 MNHEY and CDR2 SVGAGI. The CDR3 region is CASSRSRGDYGYTF. The CDR3 DNA is TGTGCCAGCAGTCGCAGCCGGGGTGACTATGGCTACACCTTC.

The chain couples TRBV6-5 to TRBJ2-1; a weak D match, TRBD2 (5 bases). In germline, CDR1 is MNHEY, CDR2 SVGAGI. V shed 2 bases and J shed 0 bases, with 8 bases lying between them. The CDR3 consists of 15 residues. This CDR3 is CASSYVGSSYNEQFF. DNA of the CDR3: TGTGCCAGCAGTTACGTTGGGAGCTCCTACAATGAGCAGTTCTTC.

The V and J genes are TRBV29-1 and TRBJ2-3, with TRBD2 identical over 9 bases. V lost 4 bases and J lost 1; bases outside the gene matches: 6. CDR1 and CDR2 (germline): SQVTM, ANQGSEA. CDR3 length equals 15 residues. CDR3 DNA: TGCAGCGTTGGAGGGGGGACTAGCCGCACAGATACGCAGTATTTT. Translation gives CSVGGGTSRTDTQYF.

The table lists this clone with a count of one. V and J are TRBV28 and TRBJ2-7; D may be TRBD2 (6 bases). The CDR3 is made up of 15 amino acids. V was trimmed by 8 bases and J by 0 bases, leaving 17 bases between them. Germline V gene data show CDR1 as MDHEN and CDR2 as SYDVKM. CDR3 protein: CASSYGPTSSYEQYF. DNA for the CDR3: TGTGCCAGCTCCTATGGGCCGACTAGCTCCTACGAGCAGTACTTC.

This clone was seen a single time. The CDR3 DNA is TGCAGCGTTGAAGCGGGAGGCCGGGTGGGAACGCAGTATTTT. As protein: CSVEAGGRVGTQYF. V is TRBV29-1 and J is TRBJ2-3, with 7 bases matching TRBD2. The V gene's germline CDR1 is SQVTM and CDR2 ANQGSEA. This CDR3 has 14 amino acids. Trimming cost V 1 base and J 9 bases; bases outside gene matches: 10.

The gene calls are TRBV5-6 and TRBJ1-2, with a possible D match to TRBD1 (6 bases). Germline loops: CDR1 SGHDT, CDR2 YYEEEE. This CDR3 has 14 amino acids. Deletions cut 3 bases from V and 1 base from J, with 10 bases between. Here the CDR3 reads CASSSDRYNYGYTF. The CDR3 DNA sequence: TGTGCCAGCAGCTCAGACAGGTATAACTATGGCTACACCTTC.

This sequence joins TRBV3-1 (or the pseudogene TRBV3-2) and TRBJ2-3, with a tentative D call TRBD2 (6 bases). This CDR3 is 17 amino acids long. The V end lost 4 bases, the J end lost 0 bases, and 17 bases lay between the germline ends. The germline CDR1 and CDR2 sequences are LGHDT and YNNKEL (reference sequence). The CDR3 loop is CASSPKVAVSSTDTQYF. In DNA form, the CDR3 reads TGTGCCAGCAGCCCGAAGGTAGCGGTTTCTAGCACAGATACGCAGTATTTT.

This chain links TRBV24-1 with TRBJ2-1, with D unclear. Germline V gives CDR1 KGHDR, CDR2 SFDVKD. With 3 bases removed from V and 3 bases from J, the gap between germline ends came to 20 bases. CDR3 size: 18 residues. The CDR3 here is CATSDPQNGVPNYNEQFF. The CDR3 bases are TGTGCCACCAGTGATCCCCAAAACGGAGTCCCAAACTACAATGAGCAGTTCTTC.

This clone was seen more than once but under ten times. The chain combines TRBV18 with TRBJ2-3; 8 nucleotides agree with TRBD2. The V segment lost 4 bases and the J segment 4 bases; nucleotides outside the gene matches: 7. This CDR3 spans 15 amino acids. Germline V gene data show CDR1 as KGHSH and CDR2 as LQKENI. The CDR3 coding sequence is TGTGCCAGCTCACGAAGCGGGAGAGGGGCAGATACGCAGTATTTT. This translates into CASSRSGRGADTQYF.

This rearrangement joins TRBV29-1 to TRBJ1-4, with a weak D call TRBD1 (5 bases). The CDR3 contains 14 residues. Trimming left V 5 bases short and J 0 bases short, with 10 bases between. CDR1 is SQVTM and CDR2 is ANQGSEA in the germline V gene. CDR3 region: CSVQGQATNEKLFF. The CDR3 DNA is TGCAGCGTTCAGGGTCAGGCAACTAATGAAAAACTGTTTTTT.

The chain couples TRBV9 to TRBJ2-2; D possibly corresponds to TRBD2 (6 bases). Trimming removed 4 bases from V and 1 base from J, with 14 bases in between. The germline V gene has CDR1 SGDLS and CDR2 YYNGEE. This CDR3 is 16 amino acids long. The CDR3 nucleotides are TGTGCCAGCAGCCCCCACAGGAGGGGGAACACCGGGGAGCTGTTTTTT. This sequence encodes CASSPHRRGNTGELFF. Full variable domain (outside the CDR3, taken from reference TRBV9 and TRBJ2-2): DSGVTQTPKHLITATGQRVTLRCSPRSGDLSVYWYQQSLDQGLQFLIQYYNGEERAKGNILERFSAQQFPDLHSELNLSSLELGDSALYFCASSPHRRGNTGELFFGEGSRLTVL.

The chain joins TRBV10-1 to TRBJ2-7; 10 nucleotides align to TRBD2. CDR3 length: 14 amino acids. Germline V CDR1 and CDR2: WNHNN, SYGVQD (reference sequence). V shed 6 bases and J 3 bases; nucleotides not matched to a gene: 5. CDR3 sequence (DNA): TGCGCCAGCAGCCACGGGACTAGCGTCTACGAGCAGTACTTC. It yields the protein CASSHGTSVYEQYF.

This clone showed up just once. The rearrangement uses TRBV9 and TRBJ1-2; a possible D gene is TRBD1 (5 bases). This CDR3 has 17 residues. The germline V gene has CDR1 SGDLS and CDR2 YYNGEE. V dropped 1 base and J dropped 6 bases, with 22 bases sitting between them. CDR3 loop: CASSVMTRGELVDGYTF. CDR3 DNA sequence: TGTGCCAGCAGCGTAATGACCCGGGGGGAACTGGTCGATGGCTACACCTTC. Looking up the rest from reference TRBV9 and TRBJ1-2 gives the full variable domain: DSGVTQTPKHLITATGQRVTLRCSPRSGDLSVYWYQQSLDQGLQFLIQYYNGEERAKGNILERFSAQQFPDLHSELNLSSLELGDSALYFCASSVMTRGELVDGYTFGSGTRLTVV.

The chain uses TRBV6-5 and TRBJ2-7, with TRBD1 as a possible D gene (6 bases). CDR3 size: 12 residues. Germline V CDR1 and CDR2: MNHEY, SVGAGI. Trimming stripped 5 bases from V and 3 bases from J, with 8 bases between. CDR3 sequence: CASSMTGYEQYF. As DNA, the CDR3 is TGTGCCAGCAGTATGACAGGCTACGAGCAGTACTTC.

As concerns this clone: This CDR3 is also generated by other DNA sequences in the sample. The chain uses TRBV27 and TRBJ2-7; D remains ambiguous. Germline assignment: CDR1 MNHEY and CDR2 SMNVEV (reference sequence). This CDR3 region has 11 residues. The V gene lost 4 bases and the J gene lost 3 bases, with 4 bases spanning the gap. CDR3 loop: CASSSFYEQYF. The CDR3 DNA reads TGTGCCAGCAGTTCATTCTACGAGCAGTACTTC.

The V call is TRBV19, the J call TRBJ2-7, with D maybe TRBD2 (5 bases). The CDR3 has 14 amino acids. The germline V and J ends were trimmed by 4 bases and 1 base, with 11 bases remaining between them. Germline CDR1 LNHDA, CDR2 SQIVND (reference sequence). This CDR3 reads CASSTLSGSYEQYF. The CDR3 DNA reads as TGTGCCAGTAGTACCCTCTCGGGATCCTACGAGCAGTACTTC.

This chain connects TRBV19 to TRBJ1-2, with a weak D call TRBD1 (6 bases). CDR3 length: 17 residues. The V and J ends lost 3 bases and 0 bases respectively, with 17 bases between them. Germline V gives CDR1 LNHDA, CDR2 SQIVND (reference sequence). The CDR3 nucleotides read TGTGCCAGTAGTATTAGAACAGGGAACTTACCTAACTATGGCTACACCTTC. As protein: CASSIRTGNLPNYGYTF.

This chain uses TRBV30 with TRBJ1-2; the match to TRBD1 covers 7 bases. The germline V gene encodes CDR1 GTSNPN and CDR2 SVGIG (reference sequence). Unmatched junction bases numbered 5, after V lost 3 bases and J lost 4 bases. The CDR3 length is 13 residues. CDR3 in amino acids: CAWSGQDSYGYTF. CDR3 sequence (DNA): TGTGCCTGGAGCGGACAGGATTCCTATGGCTACACCTTC.

This chain links TRBV7-9 with TRBJ2-5, with D hard to call. The CDR3 covers 14 residues. V was trimmed by 1 base and J by 5 bases, leaving 11 bases between them. CDR1 is SEHNR and CDR2 is FQNEAQ in the germline V gene (reference sequence). CDR3 DNA: TGTGCCAGCAGCTTAGTTCTTCGCGAGGAGACCCAGTACTTC. Its protein product is CASSLVLREETQYF.

The CDR3 DNA follows: TGTGCCAGTAGTATCGCCCATTCGGCGGTCGCTGAAGCTTTCTTT. Encoded protein: CASSIAHSAVAEAFF. This chain joins TRBV19 and TRBJ1-1, with unresolved D. V was trimmed by 3 bases and J by 6 bases, leaving 17 bases between them. CDR3 length: 15 residues. Looked up from germline, CDR1 is LNHDA and CDR2 is SQIVND (reference sequence).

This chain uses TRBV3-1 (or the pseudogene TRBV3-2) with TRBJ2-7; TRBD2 agrees at 9 bases. The trim removed 2 bases at V and 2 bases at J, leaving 4 bases unmatched. Germline-derived CDR1 and CDR2 are LGHDT and YNNKEL (reference sequence). The CDR3 contains 15 residues. CDR3 sequence (DNA): TGTGCCAGCAGCCAATTTCTAGCGGGAACCTACGAGCAGTACTTC. This sequence encodes CASSQFLAGTYEQYF.

The CDR3 is CASSLVFGVGYTF. The CDR3 coding sequence is TGTGCCAGCAGCTTAGTTTTCGGAGTCGGCTACACCTTC. The chain couples TRBV7-2 to TRBJ1-2; D ambiguous. The ends were cut back, 1 base at V and 8 bases at J, with 11 bases in the middle. Per the germline V gene, CDR1 is SGHTA and CDR2 is FQGNSA. The CDR3 consists of 13 residues.

The rearrangement uses TRBV6-6 and TRBJ1-2; tentative D call: TRBD1 (6 bases). The CDR3 has 13 residues. V was shortened by 4 bases and J by 2 bases, with 8 bases between the two germline ends. Looked up from germline, CDR1 is MNHNY and CDR2 is SVGAGI (reference sequence). This chain's CDR3 is CASSSQGNYGYTF. The DNA for the CDR3 is TGTGCCAGCAGTTCACAGGGAAACTATGGCTACACCTTC.

The chain uses TRBV12-3 or TRBV12-4 and TRBJ2-1, with TRBD2 as a possible D gene (5 bases). The CDR3 is made up of 13 amino acids. Trimming cost V 7 bases and J 0 bases, with 7 bases left between them. The CDR3 DNA reads as TGTGCCAGCATACGGGGCTCCTACAATGAGCAGTTCTTC. As protein: CASIRGSYNEQFF.

This rearrangement joins TRBV15 to TRBJ2-3; D remains unclear. This CDR3 is built from 14 residues. V gave up 0 bases and J gave up 2 bases, with 6 bases separating them. The germline V gene encodes CDR1 LNHNV and CDR2 YYDKDF (reference sequence). The CDR3 loop is CATSRDYSTDTQYF. The CDR3 region has the DNA TGTGCCACCAGCAGAGACTACTCCACAGATACGCAGTATTTT.

The rearrangement uses TRBV6-5 and TRBJ2-7; D perhaps matches TRBD1 (6 bases). The CDR3 is 15 residues long. CDR1 is MNHEY and CDR2 is SVGAGI in the germline V gene. Trimming left V 4 bases short and J 3 bases short, with 16 bases between. CDR3: CASSSLGTLNYEQYF. The CDR3 coding sequence is TGTGCCAGCAGTTCTCTCGGGACACTCAACTACGAGCAGTACTTC.

The CDR3 spells CASSFSGTYEQYF. The CDR3 bases are TGTGCCAGCAGCTTTTCAGGGACCTACGAGCAGTACTTC. The rearrangement joins TRBV5-6 to TRBJ2-7; TRBD1 might be the D (5 bases). With 2 bases removed from V and 2 bases from J, the gap between germline ends came to 8 bases. CDR3 length: 13 residues. Per the germline V gene, CDR1 is SGHDT and CDR2 is YYEEEE.